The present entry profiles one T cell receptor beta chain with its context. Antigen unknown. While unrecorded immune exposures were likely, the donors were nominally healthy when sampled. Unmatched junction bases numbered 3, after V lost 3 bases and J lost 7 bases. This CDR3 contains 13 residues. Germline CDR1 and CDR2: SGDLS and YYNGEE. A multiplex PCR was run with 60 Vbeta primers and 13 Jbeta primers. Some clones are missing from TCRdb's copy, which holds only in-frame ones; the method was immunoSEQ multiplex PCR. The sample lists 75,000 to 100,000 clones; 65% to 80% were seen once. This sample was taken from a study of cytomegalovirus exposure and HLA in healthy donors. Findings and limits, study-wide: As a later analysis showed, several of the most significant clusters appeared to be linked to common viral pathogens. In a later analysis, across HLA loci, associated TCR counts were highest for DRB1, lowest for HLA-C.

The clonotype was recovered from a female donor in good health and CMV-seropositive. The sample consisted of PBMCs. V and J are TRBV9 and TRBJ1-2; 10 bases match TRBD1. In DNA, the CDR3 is TGTGCCAGCAGCGGACAGGGGGCAGTTGGCTACACCTTC. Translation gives CASSGQGAVGYTF. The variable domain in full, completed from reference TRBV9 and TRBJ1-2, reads DSGVTQTPKHLITATGQRVTLRCSPRSGDLSVYWYQQSLDQGLQFLIQYYNGEERAKGNILERFSAQQFPDLHSELNLSSLELGDSALYFCASSGQGAVGYTFGSGTRLTVV.